This TCR beta chain was captured by sequencing in a study of T-cell memory formation after mild COVID-19. Overall study: The study found TCR clusters largely donor specific.

This clonotype turned up a few times. Its antigen is still unknown. Overall study findings and caveats: The pre-infection memory compartment contained some responding clones, suggesting cross-reactive memory joined.

Using its own MiXCR run on the 5' RACE reads, TCRdb lists one record per CDR3 protein. The sample has about 120,000 distinct CDR3 sequences, approximately 15% seen once. Germline CDR1 LGHDT, CDR2 YNNKEL (reference sequence). Trimming shortened V by 2 bases and J by 1 base, and 11 bases separated the two germline ends. The CDR3 is 15 amino acids. This clonotype was obtained from an adult woman who had mild COVID-19 (a few samples of this study predate the infection). Cell type and time point are not known. This rearrangement joins TRBV3-1 to TRBJ1-1, with D hard to call. Sequencing used PBMCs or a T cell subset sorted from them (not recorded which). Written as DNA, the CDR3 is TGTGCCAGCAGCCAAATGGTTTCGGCGAACACTGAAGCTTTCTTT. Translated, it gives CASSQMVSANTEAFF.